This TCR beta chain was captured in a study of blood T cell repertoires in COVID-19. Study in general: COVID-19 samples, acute and convalescent, were from the United States, Italy and Spain. T cells, B-cell-depleted T cells, or PBMCs supplied cDNA or gDNA.

CDR1 and CDR2 from the germline V gene are LGHDT and YNNKEL (reference sequence). V was cut by 7 bases and J by 4 bases, with 11 bases left in between. This CDR3 is built from 13 residues. In the source study's methods: Estimated nucleated cell counts came from reference gene primer amplification. Libraries were prepared by immunoSEQ multiplex PCR; TCRdb keeps only in-frame clonotypes and omits some of them. For V, J and clone size, that table is used; D and trimming come from the DNA. The sample records 130,000 to 150,000 clones, approximately 87% being singletons. The sample was peripheral blood. This chain joins TRBV3-1 (or the pseudogene TRBV3-2) and TRBJ2-1; D unclear. The receptor was isolated from a woman aged 50 to 65 with active or convalescent COVID-19. CDR3 DNA: TGTGCCAGCACCCCTACAGCATACAATGAGCAGTTCTTC. It codes for CASTPTAYNEQFF.